One sample yielded the 27 T cell receptor beta chains listed below, sequenced in a study of T-cell memory formation after mild COVID-19. Each CDR3 protein is one row after TCRdb ran MiXCR on the 5' RACE reads. Counted here are some 120,000 distinct CDR3 sequences, around 6.3% occurring once; the ten biggest clones make up approximately 2.1%. Source material: PBMCs or a T cell subset sorted from them (not recorded which). These TCRs come from an adult woman who had mild COVID-19 (a few samples of this study predate the infection). Cell type and time point are not known.

This clonotype was seen at least ten times. The genes are TRBV20-1 and TRBJ1-3, with D unclear. CDR3 length: 13 amino acids. Germline CDR1 reads DFQATT; CDR2 reads SNEGSKA (reference sequence). V shed 7 bases and J shed 3 bases, with 13 bases lying between them. As DNA, the CDR3 is TGCAGTGGAAAGGTCCCCGGTGGAAACACCATATATTTT. Protein: CSGKVPGGNTIYF.

This clonotype was seen repeatedly, ten times or more. The chain carries TRBV5-1 and TRBJ2-5; D possibly corresponds to TRBD2 (6 bases). V was pared by 2 bases and J by 1 base, with 9 bases between. Germline V gives CDR1 SGHRS, CDR2 YFSETQ. The CDR3 consists of 14 residues. The DNA of the CDR3 is TGCGCCAGCAGCTTAACTAGCACCCAAGAGACCCAGTACTTC. The encoded protein is CASSLTSTQETQYF.

The chain couples TRBV29-1 to TRBJ2-3; TRBD1 aligns across 9 bases. Germline CDR1 SQVTM, CDR2 ANQGSEA. After removal of 5 bases from V and 4 bases from J, the junction contained 4 bases not matched to a gene. CDR3 length equals 13 residues. CDR3 DNA sequence: TGCAGCGTTCCGCACAGGGGGCCAGATACGCAGTATTTT. It translates to CSVPHRGPDTQYF.

Many counts were recorded for this clonotype. This chain links TRBV7-2 with TRBJ2-7, with TRBD1 matching over 8 bases. V trimming: 1 base; J trimming: 9 bases; junction bases outside the gene matches: 5. Looked up from germline, CDR1 is SGHTA and CDR2 is FQGNSA. This CDR3 is built from 13 residues. CDR3 amino acids: CASSLDGTGGQYF. CDR3 nucleotide sequence: TGTGCCAGCAGCTTAGATGGGACAGGTGGGCAGTACTTC.

Many counts were recorded for this clonotype. The CDR3 nucleotides read TGTGCCAGCAGCTCCGCCGGGACAGGAGCCTATGGCTACACCTTC. Its protein is CASSSAGTGAYGYTF. The chain links TRBV11-2 to TRBJ1-2; 8 nucleotides align to TRBD1. The V segment lost 4 bases and the J segment 4 bases; nucleotides outside the gene matches: 8. Germline V CDR1 and CDR2: SGHAT, FQNNGV. The CDR3 consists of 15 residues. The whole variable domain, remainder taken from reference TRBV11-2 and TRBJ1-2, is EAGVAQSPRYKIIEKRQSVAFWCNPISGHATLYWYQQILGQGPKLLIQFQNNGVVDDSQLPKDRFSAERLKGVDSTLKIQPAKLEDSAVYLCASSSAGTGAYGYTFGSGTRLTVV.

At least ten counts were recorded for this clonotype. For the CDR3, the DNA is TGCGCCAGCAGCTCCTTGGTGGGGGACAGGGGGCGTCCCCACGAGCAGTACTTC. Its translation: CASSSLVGDRGRPHEQYF. J is TRBJ2-7 and V is TRBV5-1; TRBD1 agrees at 12 bases. V shed 3 bases, J shed 5 bases, and the junction held 15 bases outside the gene matches. Germline CDR1 reads SGHRS; CDR2 reads YFSETQ. CDR3 length equals 18 residues.

This clonotype was observed at least ten times. This chain uses TRBV29-1 with TRBJ1-2; 10 bases are shared with TRBD1. The V segment lost 5 bases and the J segment 4 bases; nucleotides outside the gene matches: 7. Germline assignment: CDR1 SQVTM and CDR2 ANQGSEA. The CDR3 runs to 14 residues. CDR3 DNA: TGCAGCGTTTCGACAGGGGGCTCGGCCTATGGCTACACCTTC. Residues: CSVSTGGSAYGYTF.

The chain has TRBV4-1 and TRBJ2-7; no clear D. The CDR3 covers 14 residues. The germline V gene encodes CDR1 MGHRA and CDR2 YSYEKL. V lost 1 base, J lost 1 base, and 8 bases lay in between. CDR3 in amino acids: CASSQGVRSYEQYF. Here the CDR3 DNA reads TGCGCCAGCAGCCAAGGAGTAAGATCCTACGAGCAGTACTTC.

The chain is built from TRBV12-3 or TRBV12-4 and TRBJ1-6; D unresolved. With 5 bases removed from V and 7 bases from J, the gap between germline ends came to 9 bases. This CDR3 is built from 13 residues. CDR3 amino acids: CASSPPMNSPLHF. The CDR3 DNA reads TGTGCCAGCAGTCCCCCGATGAATTCACCCCTCCACTTT.

In its sample, this clonotype was seen a few times. This chain connects TRBV7-8 to TRBJ2-1; D uncertain. V was cut by 1 base and J by 7 bases, with 17 bases left in between. The CDR3 covers 16 residues. Germline CDR1 reads SGHVS; CDR2 reads FQNEAQ. Written as DNA, the CDR3 is TGTGCCAGCAGCTTAGTAGCTAGGACCGCCGGGAATGAGCAGTTCTTC. As protein: CASSLVARTAGNEQFF.

This clonotype was found many times. V gene TRBV5-1 combines with J gene TRBJ2-3; D is unresolved. The CDR3 has 14 amino acids. V shed 4 bases and J shed 4 bases, with 13 bases lying between them. Per germline, CDR1 SGHRS and CDR2 YFSETQ. The CDR3 region is CASSLDTPADTQYF. CDR3 DNA: TGCGCCAGCAGCCTAGACACCCCGGCAGATACGCAGTATTTT.

The chain employs TRBV24-1 and TRBJ2-6; no clear D. The CDR3 extends over 16 amino acids. Looked up from germline, CDR1 is KGHDR and CDR2 is SFDVKD. With 4 bases removed from V and 0 bases from J, the gap between germline ends came to 9 bases. The CDR3 region is CATSDYRVSGANVLTF. CDR3 bases: TGTGCCACCAGTGACTACCGAGTCTCTGGGGCCAACGTCCTGACTTTC.

The sample holds a few counts of this clonotype. The chain is built from TRBV12-3 or TRBV12-4 and TRBJ2-1; tentatively, D is TRBD1 (5 bases). The CDR3 contains 17 residues. Trimming stripped 6 bases from V and 5 bases from J, with 23 bases between. CDR3 loop: CASRPTRQQWVNNEQFF. The DNA for the CDR3 is TGTGCCAGCAGACCTACCCGACAGCAGTGGGTAAACAATGAGCAGTTCTTC.

The sample holds a few counts of this clonotype. The rearrangement links TRBV10-2 to TRBJ2-7; TRBD2 matches at 9 bases. The germline V gene has CDR1 WSHSY and CDR2 SAAADI. The CDR3 spans 14 residues. The trim removed 5 bases at V and 7 bases at J, leaving 9 bases unmatched. For the CDR3, the DNA is TGCGCCAGCAGTCTGGCGGGAGGGCCAGCTGAGCAGTACTTC. It yields the protein CASSLAGGPAEQYF.

This clonotype has at least ten counts. The chain employs TRBV9 and TRBJ2-7; possibly TRBD1 for D (5 bases). CDR3 length: 15 residues. Germline assignment: CDR1 SGDLS and CDR2 YYNGEE. V lost 0 bases to trimming and J lost 3 bases, with 13 bases between them. The CDR3 sequence is CASSVGPGPHYEQYF. The CDR3 DNA is TGTGCCAGCAGCGTAGGACCAGGGCCCCACTACGAGCAGTACTTC.

The chain links TRBV20-1 to TRBJ1-2; possibly TRBD1 for D (6 bases). Germline CDR1 is DFQATT and CDR2 is SNEGSKA (reference sequence). The V gene lost 5 bases and the J gene lost 5 bases, with 18 bases spanning the gap. The CDR3 is 14 residues long. CDR3 region: CSAPSTGLGYGYTF. Written as DNA, the CDR3 is TGCAGTGCTCCTTCGACAGGTCTAGGGTATGGCTACACCTTC.

This clonotype came up many times. The chain carries TRBV7-9 and TRBJ1-6; D is unresolved. This CDR3 has 13 residues. Germline CDR1 and CDR2: SEHNR and FQNEAQ (reference sequence). Deletions cut 5 bases from V and 10 bases from J, with 12 bases between. DNA of the CDR3: TGTGCCAGCAGCGCAGGACCTGGATCACCCCTCCACTTT. This sequence encodes CASSAGPGSPLHF.

Ten or more counts support this clonotype. The chain has TRBV5-1 and TRBJ1-6; 7 bases are a match to TRBD1. The CDR3 has 15 amino acids. J lost 9 bases, V lost 0 bases, and 6 bases had no gene match. Per germline, CDR1 SGHRS and CDR2 YFSETQ. CDR3 sequence reads: CASSLDRGSVSPLHF. The CDR3 DNA reads TGCGCCAGCAGCTTGGACAGGGGATCAGTTTCACCCCTCCACTTT. Combining the CDR3 with reference TRBV5-1 and TRBJ1-6 gives the whole variable domain KAGVTQTPRYLIKTRGQQVTLSCSPISGHRSVSWYQQTPGQGLQFLFEYFSETQRNKGNFPGRFSGRQFSNSRSEMNVSTLELGDSALYLCASSLDRGSVSPLHFGNGTRLTVT.

This clonotype was counted between two and nine times. The CDR3 sequence is CASSFARQETQYF. The CDR3 bases are TGTGCCAGCAGCTTTGCTAGACAAGAGACCCAGTACTTC. This rearrangement joins TRBV7-6 to TRBJ2-5; D call uncertain. Trimming took 3 bases from V and 2 from J, leaving 7 bases between them. Germline assignment: CDR1 SGHVS and CDR2 FNYEAQ. The CDR3 totals 13 residues.

The sample holds a few counts of this clonotype. This rearrangement joins TRBV20-1 to TRBJ1-5; D uncertain. With 3 bases removed from V and 7 bases from J, the gap between germline ends came to 13 bases. The CDR3 has 13 residues. The germline CDR1 and CDR2 sequences are DFQATT and SNEGSKA (reference sequence). CDR3 sequence reads: CSASGGREQPQHF. The CDR3 DNA reads TGCAGTGCTAGTGGTGGGAGGGAACAGCCCCAGCATTTT.

This clonotype was detected many times. The genes are TRBV12-5 and TRBJ2-1; D gene unclear. The CDR3 contains 15 residues. The V and J ends lost 1 base and 5 bases respectively, with 12 bases between them. The germline gives CDR1 LGHNT, CDR2 FRNRAP. CDR3 bases: TGTGCTAGTGGTTTGGGCCTCGCGGTAAACAATGAGCAGTTCTTC. It encodes CASGLGLAVNNEQFF.

The genes are TRBV6-5 and TRBJ2-7; a weak D match, TRBD1 (5 bases). Trimming removed 8 bases from V and 4 bases from J, with 24 bases in between. The CDR3 is made up of 16 amino acids. Germline V gene sequence: CDR1 MNHEY, CDR2 SVGAGI. The CDR3 is CASARLGAGNLYEQYF. The CDR3 nucleotides read TGTGCCAGCGCTAGACTTGGGGCAGGGAATTTGTACGAGCAGTACTTC.

The chain employs TRBV5-1 and TRBJ2-1, with TRBD2 matching 9 bases. Losses at the gene ends were 4 bases for V and 5 bases for J; bases not matched to a gene: 7. Germline V gene lookup returns CDR1 SGHRS and CDR2 YFSETQ. The CDR3 covers 15 residues. The CDR3 loop is CASSLGLAGNNEQFF. The CDR3 coding sequence is TGCGCCAGCAGCCTGGGGCTAGCGGGGAACAATGAGCAGTTCTTC.

This clonotype was seen a handful of times. The chain combines TRBV7-2 with TRBJ2-4; 11 bases map to TRBD1. J was trimmed by 1 base and V by 6 bases; bases with no gene match: 8. Per the germline V gene, CDR1 is SGHTA and CDR2 is FQGNSA. The CDR3 contains 17 residues. The CDR3 loop reads CASSYTGTGGAKNIQYF. In DNA, the CDR3 is TGTGCCAGCAGTTACACCGGGACAGGGGGGGCCAAAAACATTCAGTACTTC.

In this sample, this clonotype turned up a few times. The rearrangement links TRBV14 to TRBJ2-5; 9 nucleotides match TRBD1. From germline, CDR1 is SGHDN and CDR2 FVKESK. The CDR3 runs to 15 residues. With 1 base clipped from V and 3 bases from J, the junction kept 3 bases outside the gene matches. The CDR3 DNA is TGTGCCAGCAGCCAAGCGACAGGGGGGAAAGAGACCCAGTACTTC. This codes for CASSQATGGKETQYF.

In its sample, this clonotype was seen many times. This chain uses TRBV12-3 or TRBV12-4 with TRBJ2-5; no clear D. Trimming took off 3 bases at V and 5 bases at J, with 10 bases between the two ends. The CDR3 consists of 13 residues. This chain's CDR3 is CASSFYRAETQYF. As DNA, the CDR3 is TGTGCCAGCAGTTTCTATCGAGCGGAGACCCAGTACTTC.

The chain recombines TRBV12-3 or TRBV12-4 with TRBJ1-2; a weak D match, TRBD1 (6 bases). This CDR3 spans 15 amino acids. V was trimmed by 6 bases and J by 4 bases, leaving 18 bases between them. CDR3 region: CASSPDRIQVYGYTF. The CDR3 nucleotides read TGTGCCAGCAGCCCCGACAGGATTCAGGTCTATGGCTACACCTTC.